This T cell receptor beta chain was observed in a study of blood T cell repertoires in COVID-19. Across the whole study: The United States, Italy and Spain provided the acute and convalescent COVID-19 samples. In each case, the material was cDNA or gDNA derived from T cells, B-cell-depleted T cells, or PBMCs.

Libraries were prepared by immunoSEQ multiplex PCR; TCRdb keeps only in-frame clonotypes and omits some of them. Of around 250,000 clones listed, more than 75% are singletons. Assignments of participants to cohorts depended upon their own reported clinical history. Within 2 weeks of study entry, exposed participants had contacted a PCR-confirmed or clinician-diagnosed COVID-19 case. The CDR3 covers 17 residues. CDR1 is LNHNV and CDR2 is YYDKDF in the germline V gene (reference sequence). Trimming removed 0 bases at V and 0 bases at J, with 14 bases between. This receptor was identified in a woman between 50 and 59 years old who had been exposed to COVID-19. Sequenced sample: PBMCs or T cells enriched from blood (not recorded which). This chain joins TRBV15 and TRBJ1-1; D remains ambiguous. CDR3 loop: CATSRDGGLPMNTEAFF. The CDR3 coding sequence is TGTGCCACCAGCAGAGATGGCGGGTTACCCATGAACACTGAAGCTTTCTTT.